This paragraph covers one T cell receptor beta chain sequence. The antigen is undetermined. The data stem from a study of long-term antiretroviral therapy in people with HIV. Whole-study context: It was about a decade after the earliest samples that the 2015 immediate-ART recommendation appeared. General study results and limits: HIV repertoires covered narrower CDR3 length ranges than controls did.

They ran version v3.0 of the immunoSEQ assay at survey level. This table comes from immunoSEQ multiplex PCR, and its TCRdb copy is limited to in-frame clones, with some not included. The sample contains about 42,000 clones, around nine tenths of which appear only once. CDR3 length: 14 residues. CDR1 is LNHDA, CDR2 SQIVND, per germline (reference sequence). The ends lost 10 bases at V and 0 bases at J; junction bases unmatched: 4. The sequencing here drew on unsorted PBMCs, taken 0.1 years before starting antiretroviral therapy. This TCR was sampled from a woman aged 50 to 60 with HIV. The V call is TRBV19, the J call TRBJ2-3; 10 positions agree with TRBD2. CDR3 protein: CATQLAGSTDTQYF. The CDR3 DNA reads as TGTGCCACCCAACTAGCGGGGAGCACAGATACGCAGTATTTT.